Only one count was recorded for the clone carrying this TCR beta chain. Its antigen remains unknown. The sample is drawn from a study of ipilimumab plus nivolumab after autologous stem cell transplantation. As for the study in general: The DLBCL cohort had primary refractory and relapsed disease, with 18-month progression-free survival of about 82% and 31%.

Only in-frame clones appear in the TCRdb table, and some are missing; sequencing was by immunoSEQ multiplex PCR. The sample has some 17,000 clones, 80% seen once. Findings and caveats of the study: The authors say TCR, Treg and microbiome findings warrant further study.

Starting 14 to 28 days after autologous transplant, ipilimumab 1 mg/kg was given. Germline V lookup: CDR1 MGHRA, CDR2 YSYEKL. Trimming removed 3 bases from V and 6 bases from J; junction bases left unmatched: 11. This CDR3 has 16 amino acids. The sequence derives from a male donor with diffuse large B-cell lymphoma. The genes are TRBV4-1 and TRBJ2-3, with 8 bases identical to TRBD2. The specimen comprised PBMCs, sampled in a trial of ipilimumab plus nivolumab as post-transplant consolidation. The CDR3 region is CASSQADRGGWDTQYF. For the CDR3, the DNA is TGCGCCAGCAGCCAGGCGGACCGGGGGGGTTGGGATACGCAGTATTTT.